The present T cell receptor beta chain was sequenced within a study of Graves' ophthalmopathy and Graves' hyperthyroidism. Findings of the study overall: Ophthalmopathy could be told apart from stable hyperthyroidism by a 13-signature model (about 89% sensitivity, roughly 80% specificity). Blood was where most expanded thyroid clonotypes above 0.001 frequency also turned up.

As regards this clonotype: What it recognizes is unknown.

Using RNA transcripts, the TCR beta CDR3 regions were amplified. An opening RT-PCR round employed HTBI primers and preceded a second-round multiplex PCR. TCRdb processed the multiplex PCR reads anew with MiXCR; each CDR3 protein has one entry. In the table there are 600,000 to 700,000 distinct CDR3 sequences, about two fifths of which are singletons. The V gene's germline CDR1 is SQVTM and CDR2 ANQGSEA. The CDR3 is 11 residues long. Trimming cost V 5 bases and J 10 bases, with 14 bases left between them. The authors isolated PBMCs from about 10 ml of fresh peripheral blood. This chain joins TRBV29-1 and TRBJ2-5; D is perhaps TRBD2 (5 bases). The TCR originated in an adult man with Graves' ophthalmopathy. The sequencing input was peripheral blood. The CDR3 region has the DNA TGCAGCGTTCGGCAGGAGGTGATCCAGTACTTC. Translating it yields CSVRQEVIQYF.